These 7 T cell receptor beta chains share one sample of origin, sequenced in a study of T cell responses to AZD1222 COVID-19 vaccine. TCRdb's copy holds only in-frame clones and misses some; the assay was immunoSEQ multiplex PCR. The table has tens of thousands of clones, over 75% seen once; the top ten hold about 5.2%. The material sequenced was peripheral blood, taken 28 days after the second AZD1222 dose. The receptor source for this set is an adult who received the AZD1222 COVID-19 vaccine.

The V and J genes are TRBV12-5 and TRBJ2-5; D not certain. The germline CDR1 and CDR2 sequences are LGHNT and FRNRAP. The CDR3 contains 15 residues. V gave up 0 bases and J gave up 2 bases, with 10 bases separating them. The CDR3: CASGLVLQEQETQYF. The CDR3 nucleotides read TGTGCTAGTGGTTTGGTCCTGCAGGAACAAGAGACCCAGTACTTC.

V gene TRBV3-1 (or the pseudogene TRBV3-2) combines with J gene TRBJ1-2, with D uncertain. V gave up 2 bases and J gave up 4 bases, with 14 bases separating them. CDR3 length: 15 amino acids. Germline V gene data show CDR1 as LGHDT and CDR2 as YNNKEL (reference sequence). CDR3 sequence (DNA): TGTGCCAGCAGCCAACACGAACGGCAGATCTATGGCTACACCTTC. Amino acids: CASSQHERQIYGYTF.

This chain joins TRBV7-2 and TRBJ2-5; perhaps TRBD1 as D (5 bases). V lost 5 bases and J lost 5, with 15 bases in between. Germline-derived CDR1 and CDR2 are SGHTA and FQGNSA. The CDR3 runs to 14 residues. CDR3 region: CASSLIGVRETQYF. CDR3 DNA sequence: TGTGCCAGCAGCCTAATAGGGGTTAGGGAGACCCAGTACTTC.

In this sample, this clone turned up once. This sequence joins TRBV20-1 and TRBJ1-4; unclear D gene. Germline CDR1 and CDR2: DFQATT and SNEGSKA (reference sequence). V was clipped by 4 bases and J by 4 bases, with 10 bases between them. The CDR3 runs 13 residues. The CDR3 reads CSATDGSNEKLFF. The CDR3 DNA follows: TGCAGTGCTACTGACGGGAGTAATGAAAAACTGTTTTTT.

The chain is built from TRBV5-4 and TRBJ2-5, with 8 bases aligning to TRBD1. CDR3 size: 14 residues. Germline lookup yields CDR1 SGHNT and CDR2 YYREEE (reference sequence). The trim removed 5 bases at V and 5 bases at J, leaving 8 bases unmatched. The CDR3 nucleotides are TGTGCCAGCAGGCCGGACAGGGCTCGGGAGACCCAGTACTTC. Residues: CASRPDRARETQYF. Variable domain in full (rest from reference TRBV5-4 and TRBJ2-5): ETGVTQSPTHLIKTRGQQVTLRCSSQSGHNTVSWYQQALGQGPQFIFQYYREEENGRGNFPPRFSGLQFPNYSSELNVNALELDDSALYLCASRPDRARETQYFGPGTRLLVL.

V usage is TRBV5-4 and J usage is TRBJ2-5; 11 bases agree with TRBD2. J was trimmed by 5 bases and V by 0 bases; bases with no gene match: 3. In germline, CDR1 is SGHNT, CDR2 YYREEE (reference sequence). The CDR3 is made up of 15 amino acids. CDR3 protein: CASSLGSGRGETQYF. As DNA, the CDR3 is TGTGCCAGCAGCTTGGGTAGCGGGAGGGGGGAGACCCAGTACTTC. The entire variable domain, with the rest obtained from reference TRBV5-4 and TRBJ2-5, is as follows: ETGVTQSPTHLIKTRGQQVTLRCSSQSGHNTVSWYQQALGQGPQFIFQYYREEENGRGNFPPRFSGLQFPNYSSELNVNALELDDSALYLCASSLGSGRGETQYFGPGTRLLVL.

The V and J genes are TRBV6-6 and TRBJ2-6; the D gene is possibly TRBD1 (5 bases). V gave up 7 bases and J gave up 3 bases, with 13 bases separating them. The CDR3 spans 15 residues. Germline CDR1 reads MNHNY; CDR2 reads SVGAGI (reference sequence). Here the CDR3 reads CASKSRVSGANVLTF. In DNA, the CDR3 is TGTGCCAGCAAATCCAGGGTTAGTGGGGCCAACGTCCTGACTTTC.